This TCR beta chain is drawn from a study of shared clonotypes between healthy human individuals (dated by TCRdb to about 2020). Regarding the complete study: The cohort included three men and a couple of women between 18 and 49 years of age. For each donor, CD4 naive and CD4 memory were each run on three plates, CD8 naive on two plates, and CD8 memory on one plate. Blood TCR repertoires of roughly five healthy adults were deeply sequenced to estimate repertoire size and the extent of clonotype sharing between individuals. Libraries were prepared and TCR repertoires were sequenced by different laboratories using diverse techniques, in order to increase sequencing depth and limit assay-specific biases. Per donor, leukapheresis produced somewhere between about 0.94 and 9.5 billion PBMCs.

Using the deep immunoSEQ assay, TCR CDR3 regions were amplified from genomic DNA by multiplex PCR. Genomic DNA extracted from each cell subset was distributed evenly over all wells of several immunoSEQ 96-well plates, and each plate served as one replicate. For sorted subsets, each replicate PCR was loaded with about 200 ng genomic DNA, equivalent to 25,000 to 30,000 T cell genomes. The purified libraries were quantified using a Qubit 3.0 fluorometer, sized with a Bioanalyzer 2100, and then quantified again using the KAPA Library Quantification kit. Every immunoSEQ 96-well plate was sequenced on a dedicated single-read 150-cycle Illumina NextSeq 550 flow cell. Regarding the original processing steps: The immunoSEQ output contained only junctional sequences without quality scores, so filtering could not match that applied to full-length reads. Sequences were annotated with PyIR, a Python wrapper for IgBLAST v1.9, using IMGT germline references to assign V/J genes and CDR3. Any read was removed if the V/J assignment was weak (E-value above 1e-6), the CDR3 was missing, or the read contained stop codons, out-of-frame junctions, or ambiguous translated residues. V3J clonotypes were defined by identical inferred V gene, J gene, and CDR3 amino acid sequence. The percentage overlap between two repertoires was calculated by dividing the number of shared unique clonotypes by the size of the smaller repertoire. RTK rarefaction, the Chao1 estimator, and Recon v2.1 estimates of unobserved clonotypes were used to assess repertoire richness. Generation probabilities were computed with OLGA for all TCRbeta clonotypes obtained by the gDNA method from a few donors. This is the immuneACCESS table as TCRdb keeps it, with only in-frame sequences that have V and J called. A part of the clones is gone; compared with another copy, unresolved V genes explain less than half, and the rest is unexplained. V and J calls and clone size follow that table, whereas D and trimming were derived from the DNA. The sample has fewer than 1.4 million clones on record, about 84% of them singletons. Roughly 0.62% of the sample goes to the ten largest clones.

Paper-wide results and their limitations: Compared with non-shared clonotypes, the clonotypes found in all four sorted-subset donors had higher generation probabilities. Pairwise subsampling led to the expectation that sequencing depth would affect the degree of clonotype sharing among donors. Because the study included a small number of donors, the genetic and exposure-history diversity represented was limited. Even with the large sequencing depth, rarefaction of the sorted-subset datasets indicated that sequencing was incomplete. Sharing across a few donors was observed for about 5% of naive CD4, under 4% of naive CD8, around 2.5% of memory CD4, and less than 0.45% of memory CD8 clonotypes. Sampling was limited to blood, and TCR repertoires in tissue likely differ from TCR repertoires in blood. Estimated clonotype richness was generally larger for naive than for memory subsets.

The CDR3 spans 15 residues, from the cysteine through the phenylalanine. CDR3 DNA only is kept here, 45 bases in frame from base 1. From a lookup of the germline V gene (reference sequence), CDR1 and CDR2 are SGHNT and YYREEE. V and J are truncated by 4 bases and 2 bases respectively, leaving an intervening sequence of 13 bases. Healthy HIV-negative adults with no recently reported acute infections or vaccinations were included as donors. Only Caucasian adults living in Nashville, Tennessee, USA were represented among the donors. Magnetic negative selection was used to enrich CD4+ T cells, after which naive cells were positively selected on CD45RA and the negative fraction became the memory subset. Blood was collected by leukapheresis, and PBMCs were isolated by Ficoll-Histopaque density gradient centrifugation and then cryopreserved in liquid nitrogen vapor phase. Analytical flow cytometry was used to check the purity and quantity of each magnetically sorted T cell population. Each sorted fraction had its genomic DNA isolated and then quantified by UV absorbance on a Nanodrop 2000c.

A note on this clone: What this receptor recognizes is not known. No per-base quality is available; no much larger clone lies one base away.

Recombination connected TRBV5-4 to TRBJ1-3, and perhaps TRBD1 as D gene, on 6 matching bases. The receptor comes from a man younger than 35 in good health. Some clones in this sample may be carry-over from other donors' samples. Sequences were obtained from memory CD4+ T cells from PBMCs. Sample cell subset or site, as interpreted from the label and publication: CD45RA-negative fraction. The CDR3 reads CASSRDSGAGNTIYF. The bases read TGTGCCAGCAGCCGCGATTCAGGGGCTGGAAACACCATATATTTT.